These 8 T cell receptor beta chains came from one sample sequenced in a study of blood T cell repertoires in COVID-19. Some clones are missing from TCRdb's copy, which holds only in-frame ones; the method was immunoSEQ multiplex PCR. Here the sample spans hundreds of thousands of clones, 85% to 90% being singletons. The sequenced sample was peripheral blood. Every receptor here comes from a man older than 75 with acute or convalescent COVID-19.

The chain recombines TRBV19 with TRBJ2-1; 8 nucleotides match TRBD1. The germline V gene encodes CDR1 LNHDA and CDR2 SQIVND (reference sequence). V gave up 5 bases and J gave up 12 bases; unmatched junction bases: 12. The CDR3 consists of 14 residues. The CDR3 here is CASSGQGPSGPQFF. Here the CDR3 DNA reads TGTGCCAGTAGTGGACAGGGACCTAGTGGCCCGCAGTTCTTC.

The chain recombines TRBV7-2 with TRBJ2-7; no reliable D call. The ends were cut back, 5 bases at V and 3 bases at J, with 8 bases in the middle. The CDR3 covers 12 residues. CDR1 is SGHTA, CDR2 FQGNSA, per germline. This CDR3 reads CASSRPGYEQYF. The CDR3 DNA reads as TGTGCCAGCAGCCGCCCCGGCTACGAGCAGTACTTC.

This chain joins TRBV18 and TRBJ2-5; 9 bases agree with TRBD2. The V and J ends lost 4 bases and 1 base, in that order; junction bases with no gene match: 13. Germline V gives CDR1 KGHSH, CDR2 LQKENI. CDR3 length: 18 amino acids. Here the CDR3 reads CASSRQFIAGVGQETQYF. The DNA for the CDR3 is TGTGCCAGCTCACGACAGTTTATAGCGGGAGTCGGCCAAGAGACCCAGTACTTC.

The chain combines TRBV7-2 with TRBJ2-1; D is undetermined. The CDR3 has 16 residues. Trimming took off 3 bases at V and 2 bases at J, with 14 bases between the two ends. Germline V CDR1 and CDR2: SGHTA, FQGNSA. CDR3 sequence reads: CASSFSHTETYNEQFF. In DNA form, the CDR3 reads TGTGCCAGCAGCTTTAGTCACACAGAGACCTACAATGAGCAGTTCTTC.

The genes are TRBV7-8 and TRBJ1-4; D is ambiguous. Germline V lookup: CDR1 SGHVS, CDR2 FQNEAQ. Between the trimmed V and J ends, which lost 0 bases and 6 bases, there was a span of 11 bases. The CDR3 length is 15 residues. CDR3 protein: CASSLAGGWDEKLFF. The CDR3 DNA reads TGTGCCAGCAGCTTAGCGGGAGGTTGGGATGAAAAACTGTTTTTT.

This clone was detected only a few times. CDR3 region: CASSPGTRNEKLFF. The CDR3, as DNA: TGTGCCAGCAGCCCGGGAACCCGAAATGAAAAACTGTTTTTT. The V and J genes are TRBV6-5 and TRBJ1-4; D call uncertain. Germline CDR1 and CDR2: MNHEY and SVGAGI. V dropped 6 bases and J dropped 5 bases, with 13 bases sitting between them. The length of the CDR3 is 14 residues.

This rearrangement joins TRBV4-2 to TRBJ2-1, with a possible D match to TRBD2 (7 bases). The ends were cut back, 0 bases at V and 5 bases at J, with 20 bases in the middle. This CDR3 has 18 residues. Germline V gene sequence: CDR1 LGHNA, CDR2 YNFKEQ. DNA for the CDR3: TGTGCCAGCAGCCAAGATCTTGGGGGGGCTAGCCGGCACAATGAGCAGTTCTTC. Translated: CASSQDLGGASRHNEQFF.

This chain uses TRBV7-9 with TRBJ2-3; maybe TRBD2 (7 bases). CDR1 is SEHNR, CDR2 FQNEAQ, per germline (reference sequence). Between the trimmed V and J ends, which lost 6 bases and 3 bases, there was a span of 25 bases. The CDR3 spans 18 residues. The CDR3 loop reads CASSYLPSGGAGTDTQYF. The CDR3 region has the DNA TGTGCCAGCAGTTACCTTCCCTCGGGGGGCGCAGGAACAGATACGCAGTATTTT.